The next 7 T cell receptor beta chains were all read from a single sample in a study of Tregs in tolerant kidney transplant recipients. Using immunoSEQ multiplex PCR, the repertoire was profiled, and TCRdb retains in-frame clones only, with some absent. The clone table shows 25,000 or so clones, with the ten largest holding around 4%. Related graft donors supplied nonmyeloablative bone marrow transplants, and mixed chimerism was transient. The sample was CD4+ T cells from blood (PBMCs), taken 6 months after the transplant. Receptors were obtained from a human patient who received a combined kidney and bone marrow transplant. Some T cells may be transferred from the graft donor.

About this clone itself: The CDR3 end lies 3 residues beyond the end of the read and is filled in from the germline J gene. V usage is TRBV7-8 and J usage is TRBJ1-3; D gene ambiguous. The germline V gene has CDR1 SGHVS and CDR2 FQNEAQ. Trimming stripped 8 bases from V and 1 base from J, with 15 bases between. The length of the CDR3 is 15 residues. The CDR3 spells CASSLSAGSGNTIYF. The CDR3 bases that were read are TGTGCCAGCTCCTTATCCGCGGGGTCTGGAAACACC.

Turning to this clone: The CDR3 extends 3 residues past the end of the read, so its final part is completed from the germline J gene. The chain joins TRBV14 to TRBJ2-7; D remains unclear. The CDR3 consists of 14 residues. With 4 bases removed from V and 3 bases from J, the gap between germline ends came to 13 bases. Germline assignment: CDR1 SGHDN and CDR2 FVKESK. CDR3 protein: CASSLIHKNYEQYF. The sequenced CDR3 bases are TGTGCCAGCAGCCTAATACACAAAAACTACGAG.

CDR3 DNA (partial): TGTGCCAGCACCCCCCGGGGAGGGCAAGAGACC. It translates to CASTPRGGQET. The CDR3 as a whole reads CASTPRGGQETQYF. The chain has TRBV28 and TRBJ2-5; 7 nucleotides align to TRBD2. Coverage ceases 3 residues before the CDR3 finishes, and the germline J gene fills in the end. V lost 7 bases and J lost 2; bases outside the gene matches: 7. CDR1 MDHEN and CDR2 SYDVKM come from the germline V gene. This CDR3 region has 14 residues.

This CDR3 is CASSEVEAGDEQFF. The sequenced CDR3 bases are TGTGCCAGTAGTGAGGTGGAAGCGGGAGATGAG. The chain carries TRBV19 and TRBJ2-1; TRBD2 agrees at 8 bases. The read comes to an end 3 residues before the CDR3 does, leaving the germline J gene to fill in the end. The V segment lost 5 bases and the J segment 8 bases; nucleotides outside the gene matches: 8. Germline V gene sequence: CDR1 LNHDA, CDR2 SQIVND (reference sequence). This CDR3 region has 14 residues.

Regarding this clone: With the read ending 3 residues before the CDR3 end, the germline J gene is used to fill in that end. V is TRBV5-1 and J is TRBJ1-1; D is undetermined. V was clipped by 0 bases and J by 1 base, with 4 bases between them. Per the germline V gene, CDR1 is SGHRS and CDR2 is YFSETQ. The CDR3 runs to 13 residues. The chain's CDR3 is CASSLGANTEAFF. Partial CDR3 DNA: TGCGCCAGCAGCTTGGGGGCGAACACTGAA.

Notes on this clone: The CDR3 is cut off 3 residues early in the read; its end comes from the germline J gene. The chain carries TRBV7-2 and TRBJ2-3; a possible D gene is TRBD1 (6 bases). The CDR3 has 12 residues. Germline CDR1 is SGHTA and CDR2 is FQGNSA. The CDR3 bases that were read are TGTGCCAGCAGCCCGCTTCAGGGGACG. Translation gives CASSPLQGT. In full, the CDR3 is CASSPLQGTQYF.

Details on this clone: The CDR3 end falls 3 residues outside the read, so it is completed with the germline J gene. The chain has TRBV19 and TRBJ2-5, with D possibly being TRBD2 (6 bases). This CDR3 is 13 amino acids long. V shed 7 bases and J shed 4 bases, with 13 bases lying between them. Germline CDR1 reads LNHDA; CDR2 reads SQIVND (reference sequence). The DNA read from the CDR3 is TGTGCCAGTACCGGGTCGCGGGGAGAGACC. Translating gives CASTGSRGET. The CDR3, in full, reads CASTGSRGETQYF. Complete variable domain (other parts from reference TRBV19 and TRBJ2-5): DGGITQSPKYLFRKEGQNVTLSCEQNLNHDAMYWYRQDPGQGLRLIYYSQIVNDFQKGDIAEGYSVSREKKESFPLTVTSAQKNPTAFYLCASTGSRGETQYFGPGTRLLVL.